The 25 T cell receptor beta chains listed next were all sequenced from one sample in a study of T cells after yellow fever vaccination. TCRdb reanalysed the 5' RACE reads using MiXCR and keeps one entry per CDR3 protein. The table shows 450,000 to 650,000 distinct CDR3 sequences, with roughly 14% occurring only once. This specimen consisted of PBMCs, obtained on the day of the yellow fever booster vaccination. These receptors originate from a man aged 25 to 40 who received the YFV17D yellow fever vaccine.

This clonotype was observed a handful of times. The CDR3: CASSLGRGASNQPQHF. The DNA of the CDR3 is TGTGCCAGCAGCTTAGGTCGGGGGGCTAGCAATCAGCCCCAGCATTTT. This chain links TRBV7-2 with TRBJ1-5; D is perhaps TRBD1 (6 bases). The CDR3 is 16 amino acids. Trimming took off 1 base at V and 0 bases at J, with 10 bases between the two ends. Looked up from germline, CDR1 is SGHTA and CDR2 is FQGNSA.

V and J are TRBV18 and TRBJ2-6, with TRBD1 identical over 8 bases. The V segment lost 6 bases and the J segment 0 bases; nucleotides outside the gene matches: 7. The CDR3 runs 17 residues. Germline CDR1 reads KGHSH; CDR2 reads LQKENI. The DNA of the CDR3 is TGTGCCAGCTCCTCAGGGGGCGCTTCCTCTGGGGCCAACGTCCTGACTTTC. It encodes CASSSGGASSGANVLTF.

This clonotype appeared a few times. V usage is TRBV19 and J usage is TRBJ2-2; D is possibly TRBD2 (8 bases). Germline V gene data show CDR1 as LNHDA and CDR2 as SQIVND (reference sequence). This CDR3 is 18 amino acids long. The germline V and J ends were trimmed by 7 bases and 4 bases, with 25 bases remaining between them. In DNA, the CDR3 is TGTGCCAGTACTAAGGGGGCCTTAGCGGGAAAGGTCACCGGGGAGCTGTTTTTT. This translates into CASTKGALAGKVTGELFF.

The chain couples TRBV19 to TRBJ2-5; a weak D match, TRBD1 (5 bases). This CDR3 spans 15 amino acids. V dropped 3 bases and J dropped 3 bases, with 14 bases sitting between them. The germline gives CDR1 LNHDA, CDR2 SQIVND (reference sequence). The CDR3 sequence: CASSILSGAEETQYF. The CDR3 nucleotides are TGTGCCAGTAGTATCTTGTCTGGGGCGGAAGAGACCCAGTACTTC.

This clonotype was observed a handful of times. This sequence joins TRBV15 and TRBJ2-5, with D possibly called TRBD1 or TRBD2 (5 bases each). The V end lost 1 base, the J end lost 5 bases, and 14 bases lay between the germline ends. This CDR3 has 15 amino acids. Germline-derived CDR1 and CDR2 are LNHNV and YYDKDF (reference sequence). The CDR3: CATSRGDQAAETQYF. Here the CDR3 DNA reads TGTGCCACCAGCAGAGGGGACCAGGCCGCGGAGACCCAGTACTTC.

This clonotype was seen more than once but under ten times. V usage is TRBV10-3 and J usage is TRBJ2-3, with 8 bases that match TRBD2. Germline-derived CDR1 and CDR2 are ENHRY and SYGVKD. V lost 3 bases and J lost 0; bases outside the gene matches: 2. The CDR3 loop spans 15 amino acids. Here the CDR3 reads CAISELAESTDTQYF. In DNA, the CDR3 is TGTGCCATCAGTGAACTAGCGGAGAGCACAGATACGCAGTATTTT.

This clonotype was seen a handful of times. The rearrangement joins TRBV7-2 to TRBJ2-7, with 7 bases identical to TRBD2. Germline CDR1 and CDR2: SGHTA and FQGNSA. The CDR3 totals 16 residues. The V and J ends lost 5 bases and 6 bases, in that order; junction bases with no gene match: 16. Written as DNA, the CDR3 is TGTGCCAGCAGCCCCGGTCGGGGGGAGGGCCCTCCCGAGCAGTACTTC. Translated: CASSPGRGEGPPEQYF.

The sample holds a few counts of this clonotype. V is TRBV24-1 and J is TRBJ2-1; TRBD2 matches 7 bases. Germline V gene sequence: CDR1 KGHDR, CDR2 SFDVKD. The CDR3 loop spans 17 amino acids. The V segment lost 1 base and the J segment 6 bases; nucleotides outside the gene matches: 11. CDR3 loop: CATSDFSGGSMANEQFF. CDR3 coding DNA: TGTGCCACCAGTGATTTCTCCGGCGGGAGTATGGCCAATGAGCAGTTCTTC.

This clonotype was seen at least ten times. The rearrangement uses TRBV27 and TRBJ2-7, with 8 bases that match TRBD1. CDR1 and CDR2 from the germline V gene are MNHEY and SMNVEV (reference sequence). V lost 2 bases and J lost 5; bases outside the gene matches: 8. The CDR3 length is 15 residues. The CDR3 DNA reads as TGTGCCAGCAGTTTAACGACAGGGGCCTCTCACGAGCAGTACTTC. This sequence encodes CASSLTTGASHEQYF.

This chain uses TRBV6-5 with TRBJ2-7; TRBD2 might be the D (5 bases). Germline CDR1 and CDR2: MNHEY and SVGAGI. V was cut by 0 bases and J by 0 bases, with 12 bases left in between. The CDR3 sequence is 16 residues long. This CDR3 is CASSYSPRGSSYEQYF. The CDR3 DNA follows: TGTGCCAGCAGTTACTCCCCACGGGGATCCTCCTACGAGCAGTACTTC.

V usage is TRBV7-8 and J usage is TRBJ2-1; 8 positions agree with TRBD1. Germline trimming cut 4 bases from V and 2 bases from J; bases unmatched to any gene: 13. This CDR3 has 18 amino acids. Per germline, CDR1 SGHVS and CDR2 FQNEAQ. In DNA, the CDR3 is TGTGCCAGCAGCTATCCGAGAGACAGGGGACCTACCTACAATGAGCAGTTCTTC. This codes for CASSYPRDRGPTYNEQFF.

This clonotype was picked up a small number of times. This sequence joins TRBV29-1 and TRBJ2-5; the match to TRBD2 covers 8 bases. This CDR3 is 12 amino acids long. From germline, CDR1 is SQVTM and CDR2 ANQGSEA. V was clipped by 5 bases and J by 4 bases; unmatched bases: 3. The CDR3 region is CSVTSGAETQYF. For the CDR3, the DNA is TGCAGCGTTACTAGCGGAGCAGAGACCCAGTACTTC.

There are a few counts of this clonotype. V gene TRBV24-1 combines with J gene TRBJ2-6; 7 bases align to TRBD1. The CDR3 consists of 17 residues. Germline lookup yields CDR1 KGHDR and CDR2 SFDVKD. V lost 7 bases to trimming and J lost 2 bases; unmatched junction nucleotides: 10. Written as DNA, the CDR3 is TGTGCCACCAGCCAGACAGGGACGCTCGCTGGGGCCAACGTCCTGACTTTC. Translation gives CATSQTGTLAGANVLTF.

This clonotype was picked up many times. The V call is TRBV7-2, the J call TRBJ2-7, with D perhaps TRBD2 (7 bases). The germline CDR1 and CDR2 sequences are SGHTA and FQGNSA. The CDR3 is 14 residues long. V dropped 4 bases and J dropped 7 bases, with 17 bases sitting between them. Here the CDR3 DNA reads TGTGCCAGCAGCTCAGGGGCGGGAGTGCGGGAGCAGTACTTC. This codes for CASSSGAGVREQYF. Together with reference TRBV7-2 and TRBJ2-7, the CDR3 gives the full variable domain: GAGVSQSPSNKVTEKGKDVELRCDPISGHTALYWYRQSLGQGLEFLIYFQGNSAPDKSGLPSDRFSAERTGGSVSTLTIQRTQQEDSAVYLCASSSGAGVREQYFGPGTRLTVT.

The chain joins TRBV6-2 or TRBV6-3 to TRBJ2-7; TRBD2 agrees at 8 bases. J lost 4 bases, V lost 6 bases, and 8 bases had no gene match. CDR3 length equals 14 residues. Germline CDR1 and CDR2: MNHEY and SVGEGT. CDR3 nucleotides: TGTGCCAGCAGGGTCAGCGGGAGAAGGTACGAGCAGTACTTC. It encodes CASRVSGRRYEQYF.

This clonotype appeared many times. At one of its ends the junction is not consistent with the germline gene, which may arise from a read error. This CDR3 is CASSLDRNSYNEQFF. The DNA for the CDR3 is TGCGCCAGCAGCTTGGACAGGAACTCCTACAATGAGCAGTTCTTC. The V and J genes are TRBV7-2 and TRBJ2-1, with 7 bases matching TRBD1. This CDR3 region has 15 residues. CDR1 SGHTA and CDR2 FQGNSA come from the germline V gene. Full variable domain (remainder filled in from reference TRBV7-2 and TRBJ2-1): GAGVSQSPSNKVTEKGKDVELRCDPISGHTALYWYRQSLGQGLEFLIYFQGNSAPDKSGLPSDRFSAERTGGSVSTLTIQRTQQEDSAVYLCASSLDRNSYNEQFFGPGTRLTVL.

This clonotype has only a few counts. V is TRBV6-5 and J is TRBJ2-1; tentatively, D is TRBD2 (5 bases). CDR3 length: 14 residues. The germline V and J ends were trimmed by 4 bases and 7 bases, with 14 bases remaining between them. Germline lookup yields CDR1 MNHEY and CDR2 SVGAGI. This chain's CDR3 is CASSSNGERNEQFF. CDR3 sequence (DNA): TGTGCCAGCAGTTCCAACGGGGAGAGGAATGAGCAGTTCTTC.

The V gene is TRBV6-6, the J gene TRBJ2-7, with TRBD2 identical over 10 bases. The CDR3 length is 12 residues. V gave up 7 bases and J gave up 5 bases; unmatched junction bases: 2. Germline CDR1 and CDR2: MNHNY and SVGAGI (reference sequence). The chain's CDR3 is CASTSGSDEQYF. Written as DNA, the CDR3 is TGTGCCAGCACTAGCGGGAGCGACGAGCAGTACTTC.

The rearrangement uses TRBV29-1 and TRBJ2-3; 8 bases are a match to TRBD2. The CDR3 runs 15 residues. Per the germline V gene, CDR1 is SQVTM and CDR2 is ANQGSEA. The junction had 11 bases not matched to a gene; V was cut back by 5 bases and J by 4 bases. CDR3 coding DNA: TGCAGCGTTCCACCTAGCGGGCAAAAGGCAGATACGCAGTATTTT. Translated: CSVPPSGQKADTQYF.

The V gene is TRBV12-3 or TRBV12-4, the J gene TRBJ2-3; D gene ambiguous. The CDR3 has 13 residues. The germline V and J ends were trimmed by 8 bases and 2 bases, with 11 bases remaining between them. The CDR3 nucleotides read TGTGCCAGCGGTGCGATCGACACAGATACGCAGTATTTT. It encodes CASGAIDTDTQYF.

The rearrangement uses TRBV5-1 and TRBJ2-1, with D possibly matching TRBD2 (5 bases). Between the trimmed V and J ends, which lost 1 base and 6 bases, there was a span of 20 bases. CDR3 length: 17 residues. Germline CDR1 and CDR2: SGHRS and YFSETQ. The CDR3 region has the DNA TGCGCCAGCAGCTTGAGAGGTCTAGCACTCACAATCAATGAGCAGTTCTTC. Amino acid sequence: CASSLRGLALTINEQFF. Drawing the rest from reference TRBV5-1 and TRBJ2-1, the complete variable domain is KAGVTQTPRYLIKTRGQQVTLSCSPISGHRSVSWYQQTPGQGLQFLFEYFSETQRNKGNFPGRFSGRQFSNSRSEMNVSTLELGDSALYLCASSLRGLALTINEQFFGPGTRLTVL.

The chain has TRBV12-3 or TRBV12-4 and TRBJ2-7, with 9 bases fitting TRBD2. The V gene end was trimmed by 3 bases and the J gene end by 2 bases; junction bases not matched to a gene: 11. The CDR3 sequence is 17 residues long. The CDR3 coding sequence is TGTGCCAGCAGTTTTTGGGGGGGGGCTAGCGGGGCCTACGAGCAGTACTTC. Translation: CASSFWGGASGAYEQYF.

Only a few counts were recorded for this clonotype. V is TRBV5-6 and J is TRBJ2-2, with a possible D match to TRBD2 (6 bases). This CDR3 is built from 15 residues. V was clipped by 4 bases and J by 4 bases, with 14 bases between them. CDR1 is SGHDT, CDR2 YYEEEE, per germline. The CDR3 is CASSVTRLGTGELFF. Written as DNA, the CDR3 is TGTGCCAGCAGCGTGACTAGACTAGGCACCGGGGAGCTGTTTTTT.

This clonotype was observed a few times. The chain is built from TRBV12-3 or TRBV12-4 and TRBJ2-7; D unclear. Trimming stripped 6 bases from V and 2 bases from J, with 14 bases between. The CDR3 length is 14 residues. CDR3 protein: CASSLDGRTYEQYF. CDR3 sequence (DNA): TGTGCCAGCAGCCTTGACGGACGAACCTACGAGCAGTACTTC.

This clonotype was seen a few times. The chain has TRBV29-1 and TRBJ2-7, with D possibly matching TRBD1 (6 bases). Per germline, CDR1 SQVTM and CDR2 ANQGSEA. V dropped 8 bases and J dropped 4 bases, with 21 bases sitting between them. The CDR3 has 14 amino acids. CDR3 amino acids: CSRVRGAGRYEQYF. Here the CDR3 DNA reads TGCAGCCGCGTCAGGGGAGCAGGGCGTTACGAGCAGTACTTC.